This T cell receptor (beta chain) was identified in a study of blood T cells in healthy people across ages. Findings and caveats of the study: Changes seen in expanded clonotypes were possibly confounded by donor CMV status left unknown.

In germline, CDR1 is MNHEY, CDR2 SMNVEV (reference sequence). Trimming stripped 4 bases from V and 5 bases from J, with 17 bases between. This CDR3 comprises 15 residues. In this sample, this clonotype turned up a few times. Its antigen is unknown. A J-beta primer mix and a sample-barcoded 5' primer were used in a second PCR of roughly 7 to 12 cycles. TCRdb independently ran MiXCR on the 5' RACE reads; one entry per CDR3 protein. The sample consists of 750,000 or so distinct CDR3 sequences, around 25% of them appearing once. The same sample was also used in a study of T cells of mothers and their children. That source adds: Three healthy Caucasian mothers, along with their six children, were the donors. Researchers put all of the extracted RNA into cDNA synthesis, using around 1.4 ug per 15 ul. Slightly higher but non-significant overlap marked related mother-child pairs versus unrelated pairs.

This sequence originates from a boy aged 5-17 years in good health. The specimen was blood. The chain has TRBV27 and TRBJ2-5; D is unclear. This chain's CDR3 is CASSSPSREPETQYF. For the CDR3, the DNA is TGTGCCAGCAGTTCCCCATCGCGCGAGCCTGAGACCCAGTACTTC.